The source of this TCR beta chain is a study of CD8 T cells in ankylosing spondylitis. Note on this clonotype: No antigen is known for it.

Study-wide findings and caveats: Earlier authors reported some of these motif variants in reactive arthritis synovial fluid and blood.

Construction of TCR beta libraries was performed using quantitative 5'-RACE with molecular barcodes. TCRdb itself ran the 5' RACE reads through MiXCR, one entry per CDR3 protein. The sample records 130,000 to 150,000 distinct CDR3 sequences, roughly 8% being singletons. The V gene lost 8 bases and the J gene lost 8 bases, with 10 bases spanning the gap. Germline loops: CDR1 MDHEN, CDR2 SYDVKM. This CDR3 is 12 amino acids long. The TCR was taken from a male donor with ankylosing spondylitis. The chain joins TRBV28 to TRBJ1-6, with D uncertain. Sequenced: synovial fluid, either unsorted or a sorted T cell fraction (not recorded which). For the CDR3, the DNA is TGTGCCAGCGGCACTCCCGATTCACCCCTCCACTTT. Protein product: CASGTPDSPLHF.